This T cell receptor beta chain was retrieved from a study of regulatory T cells in long-lasting Graves disease. This clonotype was detected a few times. Arm-PCR with iRepertoire HTBI primers amplified the CDR3 regions for these TCR beta libraries. TCRdb itself ran the multiplex PCR reads through MiXCR, one entry per CDR3 protein. This table holds approximately 400,000 distinct CDR3 sequences, about 15% found once. Time point: newly diagnosed GD, antithyroid drugs for less than 3 months. The TCR library was prepared using RNA isolated from PBMCs. The data also belong to a second study, concerning T cells in Graves' hyperthyroidism and ophthalmopathy.

Here the sequenced sample was peripheral blood mononuclear cells (PBMCs), taken at new diagnosis, from a patient treated with antithyroid drugs. This TCR was recovered from a woman in her thirties or forties with Graves disease.

In DNA form, the CDR3 reads TGTGCCAGCGTAACAGGGCAGGGTGGCTACACCTTC. The encoded protein is CASVTGQGGYTF. This chain joins TRBV7-9 and TRBJ1-2; D is perhaps TRBD1 (6 bases). The CDR3 extends over 12 amino acids. Germline loops: CDR1 SEHNR, CDR2 FQNEAQ (reference sequence). The germline V and J ends were trimmed by 8 bases and 7 bases, with 14 bases remaining between them.